This T cell receptor (beta chain) was recorded in a study of shared clonotypes between healthy human individuals (dated by TCRdb to the early 2020s). Notes on the research overall: A few men and a couple of women, aged 18 to 49 years, made up the cohort. Blood TCR repertoires of five healthy adults were deeply sequenced to estimate repertoire size and the extent of clonotype sharing between individuals. Different laboratories and diverse techniques were used to prepare libraries and sequence TCR repertoires, to increase sequencing depth and limit assay-specific biases. Per donor, leukapheresis produced somewhere between about 0.94 and 10 billion PBMCs. Broader findings and caveats from the paper: Sampling was restricted to blood, and TCR repertoires in tissue are likely to differ from TCR repertoires in blood. Pairwise subsampling indicated that sequencing depth was expected to affect the degree of clonotype sharing among donors. The genetic and exposure-history diversity represented was limited by the small number of donors.

The donors were healthy, HIV-negative adults who had no recently reported acute infections or vaccinations. Every donor was a Caucasian adult residing in Nashville, Tennessee, USA. For unsorted samples, roughly 90 million PBMCs were counted, and genomic DNA was extracted using the QIAamp DNA Blood Mini kit. After blood collection by leukapheresis, PBMCs were isolated using Ficoll-Histopaque density gradient centrifugation and then cryopreserved in the vapor phase of liquid nitrogen. Note on this clone: Its antigen remains unidentified. One base away there is no much larger clone; base qualities are not given.

A distance of 12 bases separates the germline ends of V and J, which lose 5 bases and 3 bases respectively. From its cysteine to its phenylalanine, the CDR3 spans 14 amino acids. Solely the CDR3 DNA is kept, with 42 bases framed from the first base. From a lookup of the germline V gene, CDR1 and CDR2 are MDHEN and SYDVKM. Using the deep immunoSEQ assay, multiplex PCR amplified TCR CDR3 regions from genomic DNA. Extracted genomic DNA from each cell subset was distributed evenly across all wells of several immunoSEQ 96-well plates, and each plate was treated as a replicate. For unsorted PBMC, about 270 ng of genomic DNA, equivalent to around 30,000 T cell genomes, went into each replicate PCR. Unsorted PBMC genomic DNA was sequenced across ten immunoSEQ deep assay plates. Purified libraries were measured with a Qubit 3.0 fluorometer, size-checked on a Bioanalyzer 2100, and measured again with the KAPA Library Quantification kit. Every immunoSEQ 96-well plate was sequenced on a dedicated single-read 150-cycle Illumina NextSeq 550 flow cell. The paper's processing steps were these. The immunoSEQ output contained only junctional sequences without quality scores, so filtering could not match that applied to full-length reads. To assign V/J genes and CDR3, sequences were annotated using PyIR, a Python wrapper for IgBLAST v1.9, with IMGT germline references. Reads were filtered out if the reads had weak V/J assignments (E-value above 1e-6), no CDR3, stop codons, out-of-frame junctions, or ambiguous translated residues. V3J clonotypes were defined as sequences sharing an identical inferred V gene, J gene, and CDR3 amino acid sequence. Percentage overlap between repertoires was computed as shared unique clonotypes divided by the size of the smaller repertoire. Richness of each repertoire was evaluated using RTK rarefaction, the Chao1 estimator, and Recon v2.1 estimates of unobserved clonotypes. This is the immuneACCESS table as TCRdb keeps it, with only in-frame sequences that have V and J called. A part of the clones is gone; compared with another copy, unresolved V genes explain less than half, and the rest is unexplained. The V and J calls and clone size come from that table; D and trimming were worked out from the DNA. Across this sample there are around 480,000 clones, with 75% to 80% seen only once. Roughly an eighth of the sample is in the top ten clones.

The chain was built from TRBV28 and TRBJ2-3, with the D assignment possibly TRBD1 or TRBD2, given 5 matching bases for each. The source of this sequence is a woman in her thirties or forties in good health. Some clones in this sample may be carry-over from other donors' samples. Sample: PBMCs. This receptor carries the CDR3 CASSPSWGTDTQYF. The bases are TGTGCCAGCAGTCCAAGCTGGGGGACAGATACGCAGTATTTT.